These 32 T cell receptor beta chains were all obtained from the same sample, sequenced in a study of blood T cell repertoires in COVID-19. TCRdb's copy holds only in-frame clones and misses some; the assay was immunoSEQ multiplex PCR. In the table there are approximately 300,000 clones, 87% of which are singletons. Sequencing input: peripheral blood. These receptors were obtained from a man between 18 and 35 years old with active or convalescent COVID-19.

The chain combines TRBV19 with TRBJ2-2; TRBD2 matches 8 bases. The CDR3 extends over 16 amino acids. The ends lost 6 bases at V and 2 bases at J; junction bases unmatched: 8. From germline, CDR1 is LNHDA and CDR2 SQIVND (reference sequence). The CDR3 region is CASRTWTSRNTGELFF. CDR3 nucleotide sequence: TGTGCCAGTAGGACGTGGACTAGCAGAAACACCGGGGAGCTGTTTTTT.

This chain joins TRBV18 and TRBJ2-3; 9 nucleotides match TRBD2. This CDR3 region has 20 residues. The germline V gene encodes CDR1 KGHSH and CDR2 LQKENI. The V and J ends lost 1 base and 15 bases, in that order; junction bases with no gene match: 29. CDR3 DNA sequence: TGTGCCAGCTCACCACTCAGGACACCTCTGGGAGTAGCGGGAGACGGGTCTTTTTATTTT. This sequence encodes CASSPLRTPLGVAGDGSFYF. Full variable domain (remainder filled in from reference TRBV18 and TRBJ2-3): NAGVMQNPRHLVRRRGQEARLRCSPMKGHSHVYWYRQLPEEGLKFMVYLQKENIIDESGMPKERFSAEFPKEGPSILRIQQVVRGDSAAYFCASSPLRTPLGVAGDGSFYFGPGTRLTVL.

The CDR3 DNA follows: TGTGCCAGCAGTGTAAGGGGACAGAACACTGAAGCTTTCTTT. Protein: CASSVRGQNTEAFF. This sequence joins TRBV27 and TRBJ1-1, with D perhaps matching TRBD1 (6 bases). Deletions cut 5 bases from V and 1 base from J, with 11 bases between. CDR1 and CDR2 (germline): MNHEY, SMNVEV (reference sequence). This CDR3 region has 14 residues.

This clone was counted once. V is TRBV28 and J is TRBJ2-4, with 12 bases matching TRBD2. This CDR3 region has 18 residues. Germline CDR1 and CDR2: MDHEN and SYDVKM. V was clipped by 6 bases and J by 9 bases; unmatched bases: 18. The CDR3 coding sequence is TGTGCCAGCAGGATCCAGGGACTAGCGGGCGAAACTAGAAGCATTCAGTACTTC. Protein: CASRIQGLAGETRSIQYF.

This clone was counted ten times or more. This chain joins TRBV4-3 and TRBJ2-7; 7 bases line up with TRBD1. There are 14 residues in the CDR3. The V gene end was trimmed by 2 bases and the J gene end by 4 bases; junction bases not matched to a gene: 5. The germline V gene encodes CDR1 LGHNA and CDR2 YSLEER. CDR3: CASSQKQGWYEQYF. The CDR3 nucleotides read TGCGCCAGCAGCCAAAAACAGGGGTGGTACGAGCAGTACTTC.

CDR3 sequence: CASSPRGDTGELFF. CDR3 coding DNA: TGTGCCAGCTCCCCGCGGGGGGACACCGGGGAGCTGTTTTTT. The gene calls are TRBV18 and TRBJ2-2, with 8 bases aligning to TRBD2. Germline V gene lookup returns CDR1 KGHSH and CDR2 LQKENI. J gave up 3 bases and V 6 bases, and 3 bases lay outside the gene matches. The CDR3 contains 14 residues.

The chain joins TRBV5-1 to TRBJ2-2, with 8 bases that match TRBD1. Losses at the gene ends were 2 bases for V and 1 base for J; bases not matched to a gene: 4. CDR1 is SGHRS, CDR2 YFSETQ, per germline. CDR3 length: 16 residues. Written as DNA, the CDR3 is TGCGCCAGCAGCTTTGCACAGGGGGGGAACACCGGGGAGCTGTTTTTT. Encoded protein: CASSFAQGGNTGELFF.

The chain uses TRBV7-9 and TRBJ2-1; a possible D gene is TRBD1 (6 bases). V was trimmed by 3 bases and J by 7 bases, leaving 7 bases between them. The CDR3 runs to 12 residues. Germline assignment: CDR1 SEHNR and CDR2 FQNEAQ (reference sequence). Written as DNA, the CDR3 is TGTGCCAGCAGCTTCAGGGGTAATGAGCAGTTCTTC. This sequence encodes CASSFRGNEQFF. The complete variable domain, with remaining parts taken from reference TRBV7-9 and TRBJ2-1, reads DTGVSQNPRHKITKRGQNVTFRCDPISEHNRLYWYRQTLGQGPEFLTYFQNEAQLEKSRLLSDRFSAERPKGSFSTLEIQRTEQGDSAMYLCASSFRGNEQFFGPGTRLTVL.

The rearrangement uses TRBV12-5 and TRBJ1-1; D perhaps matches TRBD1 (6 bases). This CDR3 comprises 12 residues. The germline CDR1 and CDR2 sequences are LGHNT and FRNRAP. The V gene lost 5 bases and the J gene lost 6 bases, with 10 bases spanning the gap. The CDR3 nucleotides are TGTGCTAGTGGTCGGACAGTCGCTGAAGCTTTCTTT. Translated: CASGRTVAEAFF. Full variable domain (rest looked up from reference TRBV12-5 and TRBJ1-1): DARVTQTPRHKVTEMGQEVTMRCQPILGHNTVFWYRQTMMQGLELLAYFRNRAPLDDSGMPKDRFSAEMPDATLATLKIQPSEPRDSAVYFCASGRTVAEAFFGQGTRLTVV.

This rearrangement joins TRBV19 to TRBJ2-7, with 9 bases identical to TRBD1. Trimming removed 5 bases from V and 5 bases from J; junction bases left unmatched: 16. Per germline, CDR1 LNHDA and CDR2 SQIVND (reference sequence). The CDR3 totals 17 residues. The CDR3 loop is CASSSSPRDRVLNEQYF. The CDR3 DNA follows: TGTGCCAGTAGTTCCTCGCCCCGGGACAGGGTCCTTAACGAGCAGTACTTC.

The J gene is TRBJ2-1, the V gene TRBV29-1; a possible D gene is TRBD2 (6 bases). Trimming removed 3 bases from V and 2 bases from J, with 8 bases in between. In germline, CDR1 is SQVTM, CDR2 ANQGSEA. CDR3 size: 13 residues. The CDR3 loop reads CSVDGGTYNEQFF. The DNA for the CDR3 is TGCAGCGTTGATGGCGGGACCTACAATGAGCAGTTCTTC.

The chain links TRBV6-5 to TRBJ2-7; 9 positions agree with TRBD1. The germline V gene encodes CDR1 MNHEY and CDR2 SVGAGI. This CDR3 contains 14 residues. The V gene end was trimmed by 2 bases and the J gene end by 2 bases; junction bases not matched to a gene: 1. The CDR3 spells CASSYGQGTYEQYF. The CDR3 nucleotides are TGTGCCAGCAGTTACGGACAGGGGACCTACGAGCAGTACTTC.

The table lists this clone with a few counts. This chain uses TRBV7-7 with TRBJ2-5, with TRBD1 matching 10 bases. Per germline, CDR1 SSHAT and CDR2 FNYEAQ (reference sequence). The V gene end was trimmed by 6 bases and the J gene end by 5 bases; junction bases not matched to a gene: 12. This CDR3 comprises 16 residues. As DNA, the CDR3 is TGTGCCAGCAGTCCGACCGGGACAGGGGTAGGGGAGACCCAGTACTTC. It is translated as CASSPTGTGVGETQYF.

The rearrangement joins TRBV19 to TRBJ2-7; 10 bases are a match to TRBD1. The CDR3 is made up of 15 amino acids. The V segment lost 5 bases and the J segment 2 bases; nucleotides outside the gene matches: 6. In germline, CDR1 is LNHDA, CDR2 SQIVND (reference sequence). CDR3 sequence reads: CASSPQGTGAYEQYF. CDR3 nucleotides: TGTGCCAGTAGTCCCCAAGGGACAGGGGCCTACGAGCAGTACTTC.

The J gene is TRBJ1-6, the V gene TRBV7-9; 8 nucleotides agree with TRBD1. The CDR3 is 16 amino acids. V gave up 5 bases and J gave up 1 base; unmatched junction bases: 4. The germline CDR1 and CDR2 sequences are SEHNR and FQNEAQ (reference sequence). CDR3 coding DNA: TGTGCCAGCAGCAGAACAGGGGGATCCTATAATTCACCCCTCCACTTT. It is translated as CASSRTGGSYNSPLHF.

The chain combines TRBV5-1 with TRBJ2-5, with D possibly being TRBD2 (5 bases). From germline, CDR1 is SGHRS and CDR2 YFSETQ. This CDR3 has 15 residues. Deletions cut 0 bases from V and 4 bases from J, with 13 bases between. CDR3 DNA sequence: TGCGCCAGCAGCTTGGGACCGGGAATTGTAGAGACCCAGTACTTC. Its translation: CASSLGPGIVETQYF.

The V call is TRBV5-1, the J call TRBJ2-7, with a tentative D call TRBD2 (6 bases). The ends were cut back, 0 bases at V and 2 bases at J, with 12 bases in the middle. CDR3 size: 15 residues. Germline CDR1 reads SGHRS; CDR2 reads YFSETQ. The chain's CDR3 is CASSLAGGFTYEQYF. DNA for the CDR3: TGCGCCAGCAGCTTGGCCGGGGGATTCACCTACGAGCAGTACTTC.

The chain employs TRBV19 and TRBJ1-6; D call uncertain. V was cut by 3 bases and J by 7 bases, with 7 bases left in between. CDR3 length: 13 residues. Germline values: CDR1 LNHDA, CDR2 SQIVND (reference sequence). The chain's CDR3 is CASSIGLNSPLHF. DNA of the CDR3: TGTGCCAGTAGTATCGGACTCAATTCACCCCTCCACTTT.

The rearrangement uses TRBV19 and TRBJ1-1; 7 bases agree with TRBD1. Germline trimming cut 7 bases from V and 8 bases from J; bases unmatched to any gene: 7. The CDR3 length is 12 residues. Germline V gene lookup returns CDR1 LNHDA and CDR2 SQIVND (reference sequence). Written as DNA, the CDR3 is TGTGCCAGTAAATGGGGGGACAGAGAAGCTTTCTTT. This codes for CASKWGDREAFF.

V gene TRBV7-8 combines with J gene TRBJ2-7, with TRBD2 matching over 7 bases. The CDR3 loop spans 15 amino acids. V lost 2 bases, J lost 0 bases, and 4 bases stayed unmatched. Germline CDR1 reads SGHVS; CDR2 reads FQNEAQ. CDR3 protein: CASSLFRGSSYEQYF. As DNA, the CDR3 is TGTGCCAGCAGCTTATTCCGCGGGAGCTCCTACGAGCAGTACTTC.

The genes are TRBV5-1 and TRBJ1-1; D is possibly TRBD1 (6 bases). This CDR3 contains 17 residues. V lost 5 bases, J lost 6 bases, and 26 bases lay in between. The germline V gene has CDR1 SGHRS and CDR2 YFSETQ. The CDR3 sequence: CASSYTAQGTSYAEAFF. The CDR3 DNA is TGCGCCAGCAGTTATACCGCACAGGGAACATCGTATGCTGAAGCTTTCTTT.

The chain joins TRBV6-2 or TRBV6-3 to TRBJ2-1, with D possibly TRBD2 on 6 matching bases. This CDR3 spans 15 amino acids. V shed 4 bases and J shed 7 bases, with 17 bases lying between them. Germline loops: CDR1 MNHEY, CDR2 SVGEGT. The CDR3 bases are TGTGCCAGCAGTTCCGGGGGAGCCGGCGATAATGAGCAGTTCTTC. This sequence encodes CASSSGGAGDNEQFF.

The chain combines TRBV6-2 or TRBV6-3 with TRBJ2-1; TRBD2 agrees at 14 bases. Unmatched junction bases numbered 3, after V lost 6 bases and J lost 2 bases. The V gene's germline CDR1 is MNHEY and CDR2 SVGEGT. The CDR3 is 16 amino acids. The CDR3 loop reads CASSRLAGGTYNEQFF. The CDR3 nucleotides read TGTGCCAGCAGCCGACTAGCGGGGGGGACCTACAATGAGCAGTTCTTC.

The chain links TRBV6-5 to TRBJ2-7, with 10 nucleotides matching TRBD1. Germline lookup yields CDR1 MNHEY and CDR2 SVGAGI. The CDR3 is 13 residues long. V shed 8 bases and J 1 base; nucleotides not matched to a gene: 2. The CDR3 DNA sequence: TGTGCCAGCGCGGGACAGGGGTCCTACGAGCAGTACTTC. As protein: CASAGQGSYEQYF.

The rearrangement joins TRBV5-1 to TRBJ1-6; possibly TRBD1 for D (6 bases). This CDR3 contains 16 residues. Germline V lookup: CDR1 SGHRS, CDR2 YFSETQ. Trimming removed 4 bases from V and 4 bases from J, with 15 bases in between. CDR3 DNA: TGCGCCAGCAGCCCGTGGACAGTCGAATATAATTCACCCCTCCACTTT. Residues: CASSPWTVEYNSPLHF.

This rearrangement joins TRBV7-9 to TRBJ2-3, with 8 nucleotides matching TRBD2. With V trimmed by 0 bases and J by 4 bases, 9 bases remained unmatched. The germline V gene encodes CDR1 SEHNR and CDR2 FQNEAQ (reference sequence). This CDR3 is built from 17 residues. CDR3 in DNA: TGTGCCAGCAGCTTAGCGCACGGGGGACTAGATGCAGATACGCAGTATTTT. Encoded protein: CASSLAHGGLDADTQYF.

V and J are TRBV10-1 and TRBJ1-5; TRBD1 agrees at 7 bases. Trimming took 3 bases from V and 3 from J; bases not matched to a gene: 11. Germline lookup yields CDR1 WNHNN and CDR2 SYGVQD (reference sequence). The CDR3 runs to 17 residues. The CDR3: CASSDAPGQTINQPQHF. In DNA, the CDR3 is TGCGCCAGCAGTGACGCGCCGGGACAGACTATCAATCAGCCCCAGCATTTT.

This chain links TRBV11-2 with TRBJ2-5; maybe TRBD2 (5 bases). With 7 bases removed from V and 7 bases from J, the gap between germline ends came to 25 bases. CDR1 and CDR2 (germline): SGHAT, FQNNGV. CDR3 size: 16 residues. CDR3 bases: TGTGCCAGCACCGAAGAGGGTAGCTATACTGTAAGGACCCAGTACTTC. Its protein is CASTEEGSYTVRTQYF.

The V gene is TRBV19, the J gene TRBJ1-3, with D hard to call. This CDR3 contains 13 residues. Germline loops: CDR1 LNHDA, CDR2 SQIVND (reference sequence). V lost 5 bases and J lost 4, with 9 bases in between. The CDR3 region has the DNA TGTGCCAGTAGTTGGACTCTCGGAAACACCATATATTTT. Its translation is CASSWTLGNTIYF.

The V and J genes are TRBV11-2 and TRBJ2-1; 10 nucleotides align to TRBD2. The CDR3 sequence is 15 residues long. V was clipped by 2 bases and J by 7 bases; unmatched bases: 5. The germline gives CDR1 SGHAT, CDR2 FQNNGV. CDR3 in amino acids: CASSLSLAGENEQFF. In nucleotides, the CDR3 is TGTGCCAGCAGCTTAAGCCTAGCGGGAGAGAATGAGCAGTTCTTC.

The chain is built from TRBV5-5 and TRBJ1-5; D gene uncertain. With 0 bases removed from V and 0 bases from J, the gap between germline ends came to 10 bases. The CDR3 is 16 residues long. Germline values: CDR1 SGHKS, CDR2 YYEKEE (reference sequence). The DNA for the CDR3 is TGTGCCAGCAGCTTGGTGGCGGGCTATAGCAATCAGCCCCAGCATTTT. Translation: CASSLVAGYSNQPQHF.

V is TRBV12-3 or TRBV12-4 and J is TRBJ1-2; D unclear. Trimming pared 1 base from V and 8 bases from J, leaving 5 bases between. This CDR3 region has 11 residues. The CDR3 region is CASSLGQGYTF. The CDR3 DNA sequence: TGTGCCAGCAGTTTAGGTCAGGGCTACACCTTC.